A selection of T cell receptor beta chains follows, all from one sample in a study of blood T cells in healthy people across ages. MiXCR, run by TCRdb on the 5' RACE reads, gives a single entry per CDR3 protein. Seen here are around 1,500,000 distinct CDR3 sequences, roughly 27% observed once, and the top ten hold over 7%. Sequencing used blood. These receptor sequences come from a woman aged 25 to 39 in good health. CDR3s include the opening cysteine and the closing phenylalanine or tryptophan. D genes are given only for firm matches. Clone sizes are given selectively: once, few, many, or a class where the clone is expanded.

v_gene: TRBV6-1
j_gene: TRBJ2-7
abundance: NA
d_gene: NA
CDR3nt: TGTGCCAGCAAGTTCACGGAGAGCTCCTACAATGAGCAGTACTTC
CDR3aa: CASKFTESSYNEQYF

v_gene: TRBV7-2
j_gene: TRBJ2-5
abundance: NA
d_gene: NA
CDR3nt: TGTGCCAGCAGCCCCAGTCAACCGCAAGAGACCCAGTACTTC
CDR3aa: CASSPSQPQETQYF

v_gene: TRBV30
j_gene: TRBJ2-5
abundance: few
d_gene: TRBD1
CDR3nt: TGTGCCACAGGGGCGTACCAAGAGACCCAGTACTTC
CDR3aa: CATGAYQETQYF

v_gene: TRBV6-5
j_gene: TRBJ2-3
abundance: NA
d_gene: NA
CDR3nt: TGTGCCAGCAGTTACGCAGCTAGCACAGATACGCAGTATTTT
CDR3aa: CASSYAASTDTQYF

v_gene: TRBV5-1
j_gene: TRBJ2-1
abundance: few
d_gene: TRBD2
CDR3nt: TGCGCCAGCAGCTCGGGGACTACAGACAATGAGCAGTTCTTC
CDR3aa: CASSSGTTDNEQFF

v_gene: TRBV5-1
j_gene: TRBJ1-3
abundance: NA
d_gene: TRBD1
CDR3nt: TGCGCCAGCAGCCTGACAGGGCCGTCTTCGCCTGCATATTTT
CDR3aa: CASSLTGPSSPAYF

v_gene: TRBV3-1
j_gene: TRBJ2-2
abundance: NA
d_gene: TRBD2
CDR3nt: TGTGCCAGCAGCCCCCTCGGACTAGCGTCTTATTTTGGGGAGCTGTTTTTT
CDR3aa: CASSPLGLASYFGELFF

v_gene: TRBV9
j_gene: TRBJ2-3
abundance: many
d_gene: NA
CDR3nt: TGTGCCAGCAGCGTACACCAGGGTAACCCTGGGGATACGCAGTATTTT
CDR3aa: CASSVHQGNPGDTQYF

v_gene: TRBV3-1
j_gene: TRBJ2-7
abundance: many
d_gene: TRBD1
CDR3nt: TGTGCCAGCAGTCTAGGGACAGCTATGTACGAGCAGTACTTC
CDR3aa: CASSLGTAMYEQYF

v_gene: TRBV11-2
j_gene: TRBJ2-5
abundance: NA
d_gene: TRBD2
CDR3nt: TGTGCCAGCAGTTCACGGACTAGGAGGGAGACCCAGTACTTC
CDR3aa: CASSSRTRRETQYF

v_gene: TRBV11-2
j_gene: TRBJ2-2
abundance: NA
d_gene: TRBD2
CDR3nt: TGTGCCAGCAGCTTCTCCGGGACTAGCACCGGGGAGCTGTTTTTT
CDR3aa: CASSFSGTSTGELFF

v_gene: TRBV10-3
j_gene: TRBJ2-5
abundance: NA
d_gene: TRBD1
CDR3nt: TGTGCCATCAGTGTCCAGGGGGCGAGAGAGACCCAGTACTTC
CDR3aa: CAISVQGARETQYF

v_gene: TRBV7-3
j_gene: TRBJ1-2
abundance: NA
d_gene: NA
CDR3nt: TGTGCCCGCAGCTTAGAGCCCGGGGCGAGGGGTTGCACCTTC
CDR3aa: CARSLEPGARGCTF